Shown below are 9 T cell receptor beta chains from a single sample sequenced in a study of cytotoxic CD8 clonotypes in ibrutinib-treated CLL (dated by TCRdb to the early 2020s). The sample's time point, from its label and the paper: about a year on ibrutinib. Library generation was performed with the immunoSEQ multiplex PCR assay. Drawn from immuneACCESS, this table holds only the in-frame rearrangements with V and J called that TCRdb kept. Clones are partly lost; checked studies trace under half to an unresolved V gene and leave the rest unexplained. Across this sample there are 150,000 to 200,000 clones, with 81% seen only once. The top ten hold about 2.1% of the sample. This material consisted of PBMCs, taken after 12 months of ibrutinib treatment. The receptors stem from a human donor with chronic lymphocytic leukemia.

The chain employs TRBV7-3 and TRBJ2-2; 9 bases fit TRBD1. Per the germline V gene, CDR1 is SGHTA and CDR2 is FQGTGA. This CDR3 is built from 16 residues. The junction had 10 bases not matched to a gene; V was cut back by 4 bases and J by 7 bases. The CDR3 DNA follows: TGTGCCAGCAGCTCAACAGGGGGCCTGGATATCGGGGAGCTGTTTTTT. It codes for CASSSTGGLDIGELFF.

The genes are TRBV18 and TRBJ2-1; 8 bases align to TRBD2. CDR1 and CDR2 (germline): KGHSH, LQKENI. This CDR3 spans 17 amino acids. The V and J ends lost 2 bases and 7 bases, in that order; junction bases with no gene match: 13. The CDR3 DNA reads TGTGCCAGCTCACCAGGGGGGCCAAGCGGGAGAGGAAATGAGCAGTTCTTC. It codes for CASSPGGPSGRGNEQFF.

This rearrangement joins TRBV7-2 to TRBJ1-1; tentatively, D is TRBD1 (5 bases). Germline V gene data show CDR1 as SGHTA and CDR2 as FQGNSA. The CDR3 totals 14 residues. V was shortened by 6 bases and J by 1 base, with 12 bases between the two germline ends. The CDR3 reads CASRGGQKNTEAFF. CDR3 sequence (DNA): TGTGCCAGCAGGGGAGGACAAAAGAACACTGAAGCTTTCTTT.

The chain is built from TRBV7-2 and TRBJ2-5, with D possibly TRBD2 on 6 matching bases. Trimming shortened V by 4 bases and J by 1 base, and 13 bases separated the two germline ends. This CDR3 contains 15 residues. CDR1 and CDR2 (germline): SGHTA, FQGNSA. The CDR3 DNA follows: TGTGCCAGCAGCTCCCCTAGCGTCTTCCAAGAGACCCAGTACTTC. The encoded protein is CASSSPSVFQETQYF.

The chain has TRBV7-2 and TRBJ2-7, with 8 bases identical to TRBD1. From germline, CDR1 is SGHTA and CDR2 FQGNSA. Trimming cost V 2 bases and J 3 bases; bases outside gene matches: 6. The CDR3 length is 15 residues. Here the CDR3 reads CASSLWPGGNYEQYF. CDR3 bases: TGTGCCAGCAGCTTATGGCCAGGGGGCAACTACGAGCAGTACTTC.

Note on this clone: This specimen includes other DNA sequences encoding the same CDR3. The J gene is TRBJ1-1, the V gene TRBV2; D unresolved. V lost 3 bases and J 1 base, leaving 6 bases between the germline ends. The CDR3 length is 13 residues. CDR1 is SNHLY and CDR2 is FYNNEI in the germline V gene. CDR3 region: CASSEEENTEAFF. CDR3 DNA sequence: TGTGCCAGCAGTGAGGAAGAGAACACTGAAGCTTTCTTT. The full variable domain, in which reference TRBV2 and TRBJ1-1 provide the parts outside the CDR3, is EPEVTQTPSHQVTQMGQEVILRCVPISNHLYFYWYRQILGQKVEFLVSFYNNEISEKSEIFDDQFSVERPDGSNFTLKIRSTKLEDSAMYFCASSEEENTEAFFGQGTRLTVV.

This rearrangement joins TRBV30 to TRBJ2-7, with D perhaps TRBD1 (6 bases). This CDR3 region has 12 residues. With 4 bases removed from V and 6 bases from J, the gap between germline ends came to 13 bases. Per germline, CDR1 GTSNPN and CDR2 SVGIG (reference sequence). DNA of the CDR3: TGTGCCTGGACCTCAGCAGGGGCCGAGCAGTACTTC. Its protein is CAWTSAGAEQYF.

This clone was counted once. V and J are TRBV7-2 and TRBJ2-3; 7 bases map to TRBD1. The CDR3 totals 14 residues. CDR1 SGHTA and CDR2 FQGNSA come from the germline V gene. Germline trimming cut 5 bases from V and 5 bases from J; bases unmatched to any gene: 7. CDR3 DNA sequence: TGTGCCAGCAGCCTGGGGACAGATGGAGATACGCAGTATTTT. The encoded protein is CASSLGTDGDTQYF.

This sequence joins TRBV7-2 and TRBJ2-2; no clear D gene. The CDR3 covers 15 residues. Trimming took off 5 bases at V and 1 base at J, with 11 bases between the two ends. Germline CDR1 reads SGHTA; CDR2 reads FQGNSA. In nucleotides, the CDR3 is TGTGCCAGCAGCCCCTTCAACTTGAACACCGGGGAGCTGTTTTTT. Encoded protein: CASSPFNLNTGELFF.